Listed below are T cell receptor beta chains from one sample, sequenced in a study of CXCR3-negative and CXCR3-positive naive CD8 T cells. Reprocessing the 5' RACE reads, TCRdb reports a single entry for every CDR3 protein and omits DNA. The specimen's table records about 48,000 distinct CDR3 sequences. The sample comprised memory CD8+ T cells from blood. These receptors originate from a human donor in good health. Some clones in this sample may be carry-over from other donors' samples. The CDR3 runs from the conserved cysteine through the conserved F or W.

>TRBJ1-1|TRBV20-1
CSARDGEGLNTEAFF
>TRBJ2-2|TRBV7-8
CASSPEPNTGELFF
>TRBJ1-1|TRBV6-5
CASSYDPGGNTEAFF
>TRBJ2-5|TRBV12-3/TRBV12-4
CASSFPVTTWTGEKETQYF
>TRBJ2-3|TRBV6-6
CASSYSSKPDTQYF
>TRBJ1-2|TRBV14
CASSQYRNYGYTF
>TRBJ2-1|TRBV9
CASSAATSREYNEQFF
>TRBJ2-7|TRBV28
CASSFRGQGGEQYF
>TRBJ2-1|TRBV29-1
CSVVPGMASYNEQFF
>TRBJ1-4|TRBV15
CATPSEGHLSATNEKLFF
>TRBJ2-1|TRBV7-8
CASSRESLAGSNEQFF
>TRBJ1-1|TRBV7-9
CASSFDIQVGTNTEAFF
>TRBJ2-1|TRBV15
CATSRERGTPRFF
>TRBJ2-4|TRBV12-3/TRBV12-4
CASSLMVSKNIQYF
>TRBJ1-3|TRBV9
CASSAGRISGNTIYF
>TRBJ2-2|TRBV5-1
CASSLAWTGELFF
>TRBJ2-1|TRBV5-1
CASSLNDRRANEQFF
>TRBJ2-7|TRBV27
CASSTGSYEQYF
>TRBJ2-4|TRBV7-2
CASSLGTSGDRAIQYF
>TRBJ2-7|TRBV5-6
CASSFGTGMYEQYF
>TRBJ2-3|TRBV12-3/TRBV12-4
CASSLPLGGGGEDTQYF
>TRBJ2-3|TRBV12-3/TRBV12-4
CASSALGPADTQYF
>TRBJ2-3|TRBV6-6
CASSYGVLNTDTQYF
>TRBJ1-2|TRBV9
CASSGGYGYTF
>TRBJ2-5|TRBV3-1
CPRRRQETQYF
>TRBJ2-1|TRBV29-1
CSVEGWLAGERGEQFF
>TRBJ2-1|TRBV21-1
CASSLAGTPYNEQFF
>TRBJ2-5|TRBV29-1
CSVEFHGTGVSETQYF
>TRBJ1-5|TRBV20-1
CSARDQDPRSDQPQHF
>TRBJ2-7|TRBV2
CASSERTWYEQYF
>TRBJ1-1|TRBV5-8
CASSLGQALLNTEAFF
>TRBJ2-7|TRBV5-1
CASSLWGQGYEQYF
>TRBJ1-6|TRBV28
CASRDTWDSPLHF
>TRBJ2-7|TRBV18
CASSIGGDHEQYF
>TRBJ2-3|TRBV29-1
CSVEDSRGYTDTQYF
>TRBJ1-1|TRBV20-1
CSARGALNTEAFF
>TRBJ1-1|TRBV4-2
CASSPAPNTEAFF
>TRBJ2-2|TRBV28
CASSSGQGAGELFF
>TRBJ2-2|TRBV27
CASHSGRGKSTGELFF
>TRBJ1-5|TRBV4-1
CASSEYRGNQPQHF
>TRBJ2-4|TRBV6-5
CASSRTGGWNIKYF
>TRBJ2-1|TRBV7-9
CASSLSSGSSYNEQFF
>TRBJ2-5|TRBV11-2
CASGRDQETQYF
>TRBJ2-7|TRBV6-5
CASSYWGGASSYEQYF
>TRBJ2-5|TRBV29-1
CSYGLAGYQETQYF
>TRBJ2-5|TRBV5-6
CASSLYRGGRETQYF
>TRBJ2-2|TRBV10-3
CATLGDGELFF
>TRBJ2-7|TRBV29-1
CSVAAESYEQYF
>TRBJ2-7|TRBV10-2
CASSERRDPYEQYF
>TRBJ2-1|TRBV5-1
CASSLAGSYNEQFF
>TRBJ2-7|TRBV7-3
CASSVSSGSYEQYF